The 29 T cell receptor beta chains listed next were all sequenced from one sample in a study of cytomegalovirus exposure and HLA in healthy donors. This PCR relied on a set of 60 Vbeta primers and 13 Jbeta primers. The method was immunoSEQ multiplex PCR; TCRdb's version includes in-frame clones alone and lacks a portion of them. The sample records 120,000 to 150,000 clones, about 75% being singletons. Material for sequencing was PBMCs. All receptors derive from a man between 18 and 35 years old in good health and CMV-seronegative.

For this clone: Other DNA sequences in the same sample also yield this CDR3. The chain has TRBV5-1 and TRBJ1-6; no reliable D call. From germline, CDR1 is SGHRS and CDR2 YFSETQ. The CDR3 runs to 14 residues. The V gene lost 1 base and the J gene lost 7 bases, with 9 bases spanning the gap. CDR3 region: CASSLFRQNSPLHF. Here the CDR3 DNA reads TGCGCCAGCAGCTTGTTCAGGCAAAATTCACCCCTCCACTTT.

This clone has only a few counts. V usage is TRBV5-4 and J usage is TRBJ2-5; 10 bases align to TRBD1. Germline V gene lookup returns CDR1 SGHNT and CDR2 YYREEE (reference sequence). V gave up 2 bases and J gave up 14 bases; unmatched junction bases: 15. This CDR3 contains 15 residues. For the CDR3, the DNA is TGTGCCAGCAGCTTTTATGGGACAGGGGACACGAGGCTATACTTC. Translation gives CASSFYGTGDTRLYF.

V usage is TRBV29-1 and J usage is TRBJ2-5; TRBD1 is a possible D gene (6 bases). In germline, CDR1 is SQVTM, CDR2 ANQGSEA. The CDR3 length is 15 residues. V lost 6 bases and J lost 5, with 22 bases in between. Here the CDR3 reads CSVRTGLVALETQYF. As DNA, the CDR3 is TGCAGCGTCAGAACAGGGCTTGTCGCGCTGGAGACCCAGTACTTC.

This chain uses TRBV7-9 with TRBJ2-3; TRBD1 aligns across 7 bases. This CDR3 region has 14 residues. In germline, CDR1 is SEHNR, CDR2 FQNEAQ (reference sequence). V trimming: 5 bases; J trimming: 2 bases; junction bases outside the gene matches: 4. The CDR3 region has the DNA TGTGCCAGCAGCGCAGGACAGGTCACAGATACGCAGTATTTT. Residues: CASSAGQVTDTQYF.

This clone was observed a few times. This chain joins TRBV5-1 and TRBJ1-1; 7 nucleotides match TRBD1. There are 16 residues in the CDR3. Germline CDR1 and CDR2: SGHRS and YFSETQ. The junction had 11 bases not matched to a gene; V was cut back by 3 bases and J by 3 bases. The CDR3 sequence: CASSSSFFDRDTEAFF. As DNA, the CDR3 is TGCGCCAGCAGCTCATCCTTTTTCGACAGGGACACTGAAGCTTTCTTT. Filled out from reference TRBV5-1 and TRBJ1-1, the complete variable domain reads KAGVTQTPRYLIKTRGQQVTLSCSPISGHRSVSWYQQTPGQGLQFLFEYFSETQRNKGNFPGRFSGRQFSNSRSEMNVSTLELGDSALYLCASSSSFFDRDTEAFFGQGTRLTVV.

The rearrangement joins TRBV19 to TRBJ2-7, with 7 bases that match TRBD1. The V and J ends lost 5 bases and 0 bases, in that order; junction bases with no gene match: 10. The CDR3 sequence is 16 residues long. The germline gives CDR1 LNHDA, CDR2 SQIVND (reference sequence). CDR3 region: CASSAGIRDSSYEQYF. CDR3 DNA: TGTGCCAGTAGTGCCGGCATCCGGGACAGCTCCTACGAGCAGTACTTC.

A few counts support this clone. The chain recombines TRBV2 with TRBJ2-3, with 7 bases that match TRBD2. Germline V gene lookup returns CDR1 SNHLY and CDR2 FYNNEI. Trimming cost V 5 bases and J 6 bases; bases outside gene matches: 14. The CDR3 sequence is 16 residues long. CDR3 sequence (DNA): TGTGCCAGCAGTTCCCGACTAGCAGAGGACTCCGATACGCAGTATTTT. Residues: CASSSRLAEDSDTQYF.

The chain recombines TRBV5-1 with TRBJ2-1; tentatively, D is TRBD1 (6 bases). CDR1 is SGHRS, CDR2 YFSETQ, per germline. The CDR3 spans 13 residues. V lost 2 bases, J lost 8 bases, and 11 bases lay in between. Written as DNA, the CDR3 is TGCGCCAGCAGCTTAGGGGGTGTCTATGAGCAGTTCTTC. This encodes CASSLGGVYEQFF.

This clone has just one count. This chain joins TRBV15 and TRBJ2-1, with D possibly matching TRBD2 (6 bases). Germline assignment: CDR1 LNHNV and CDR2 YYDKDF (reference sequence). Trimming left V 3 bases short and J 7 bases short, with 10 bases between. The CDR3 consists of 13 residues. Here the CDR3 reads CATSRGTLNEQFF. DNA for the CDR3: TGTGCCACCAGCAGGGGGACTCTAAATGAGCAGTTCTTC. The variable domain in full, completed from reference TRBV15 and TRBJ2-1, reads DAMVIQNPRYQVTQFGKPVTLSCSQTLNHNVMYWYQQKSSQAPKLLFHYYDKDFNNEADTPDNFQSRRPNTSFCFLDIRSPGLGDTAMYLCATSRGTLNEQFFGPGTRLTVL.

V gene TRBV27 combines with J gene TRBJ1-1; D possibly corresponds to TRBD1 (5 bases). This CDR3 has 13 residues. In germline, CDR1 is MNHEY, CDR2 SMNVEV (reference sequence). V gave up 5 bases and J gave up 7 bases, with 14 bases separating them. The CDR3 is CASSTEDTNEAFF. The CDR3 DNA reads as TGTGCCAGCAGTACTGAGGACACAAATGAAGCTTTCTTT.

This clone was found once. V usage is TRBV30 and J usage is TRBJ1-5; the D gene is possibly TRBD1 (6 bases). The CDR3 is 15 amino acids. The V and J ends lost 1 base and 5 bases respectively, with 15 bases between them. Germline values: CDR1 GTSNPN, CDR2 SVGIG (reference sequence). For the CDR3, the DNA is TGTGCCTGGAGTGACCCCAACAGGGCGGATCAGCCCCAGCATTTT. Its protein is CAWSDPNRADQPQHF. The complete variable domain, with remaining parts taken from reference TRBV30 and TRBJ1-5, reads SQTIHQWPATLVQPVGSPLSLECTVEGTSNPNLYWYRQAAGRGLQLLFYSVGIGQISSEVPQNLSASRPQDRQFILSSKKLLLSDSGFYLCAWSDPNRADQPQHFGDGTRLSIL.

This clone has more than one count but fewer than ten. The gene calls are TRBV14 and TRBJ2-5; 9 positions agree with TRBD2. The CDR3 sequence is 15 residues long. CDR1 and CDR2 (germline): SGHDN, FVKESK. The V segment lost 0 bases and the J segment 11 bases; nucleotides outside the gene matches: 10. The CDR3 is CASSQDLAGTREQYF. The CDR3, as DNA: TGTGCCAGCAGCCAAGACCTAGCGGGGACCAGAGAGCAGTACTTC. The full variable domain, with the rest looked up from reference TRBV14 and TRBJ2-5, is EAGVTQFPSHSVIEKGQTVTLRCDPISGHDNLYWYRRVMGKEIKFLLHFVKESKQDESGMPNNRFLAERTGGTYSTLKVQPAELEDSGVYFCASSQDLAGTREQYFGPGTRLLVL.

This chain uses TRBV19 with TRBJ2-1; D is uncertain. CDR1 and CDR2 (germline): LNHDA, SQIVND (reference sequence). Trimming took 0 bases from V and 0 from J, leaving 6 bases between them. The CDR3 is 15 residues long. CDR3 sequence: CASSIDSSSYNEQFF. In DNA, the CDR3 is TGTGCCAGTAGTATAGATTCGAGCTCCTACAATGAGCAGTTCTTC.

J is TRBJ2-5 and V is TRBV7-2, with 8 bases matching TRBD1. The J call may be incorrect, as the DNA end agrees better with TRBJ2-7. Germline V lookup: CDR1 SGHTA, CDR2 FQGNSA. This CDR3 is built from 15 residues. CDR3 in DNA: TGTGCCAGCAGCTTATCCGGGACAGGAGGATACGAGCAGTACTTC. Translating it yields CASSLSGTGGYEQYF.

J is TRBJ1-5 and V is TRBV29-1; 7 nucleotides line up with TRBD1. Germline V gene lookup returns CDR1 SQVTM and CDR2 ANQGSEA. The ends lost 6 bases at V and 0 bases at J; junction bases unmatched: 5. The CDR3 covers 14 residues. CDR3 sequence (DNA): TGCAGCGTGAGCACAGGGGTTAGCAATCAGCCCCAGCATTTT. Protein: CSVSTGVSNQPQHF.

The chain employs TRBV4-1 and TRBJ2-3, with TRBD2 as a possible D gene (6 bases). The germline V gene has CDR1 MGHRA and CDR2 YSYEKL. The CDR3 consists of 15 residues. Trimming removed 0 bases at V and 3 bases at J, with 10 bases between. This CDR3 is CASSQDGGGTDTQYF. The DNA of the CDR3 is TGCGCCAGCAGCCAAGACGGGGGTGGGACAGATACGCAGTATTTT.

The table lists this clone with a few counts. The rearrangement links TRBV19 to TRBJ2-3; possible D gene TRBD2, 6 bases. In germline, CDR1 is LNHDA, CDR2 SQIVND (reference sequence). The CDR3 has 15 amino acids. V lost 2 bases to trimming and J lost 5 bases, with 14 bases between them. The CDR3 DNA sequence: TGTGCCAGTAGTATAAGACGGGGAGGCGAAGATACGCAGTATTTT. The encoded protein is CASSIRRGGEDTQYF.

V usage is TRBV6-5 and J usage is TRBJ2-5; 8 bases align to TRBD2. Germline V lookup: CDR1 MNHEY, CDR2 SVGAGI. V lost 6 bases, J lost 4 bases, and 10 bases stayed unmatched. The CDR3 runs 15 residues. The CDR3 DNA reads as TGTGCCAGCAGCTCCGGGACTAGGGGCGGAGAGACCCAGTACTTC. Its translation is CASSSGTRGGETQYF.

The chain joins TRBV11-3 to TRBJ1-1, with no clear D. Germline CDR1 SGHNT, CDR2 YENEEA. The V gene lost 2 bases and the J gene lost 0 bases, with 7 bases spanning the gap. The CDR3 totals 14 residues. This CDR3 is CASSLRRVNTEAFF. CDR3 DNA: TGTGCCAGCAGCTTAAGACGGGTGAACACTGAAGCTTTCTTT.

This chain links TRBV7-9 with TRBJ2-1; TRBD1 matches 9 bases. Germline V CDR1 and CDR2: SEHNR, FQNEAQ (reference sequence). The CDR3 has 17 residues. With 6 bases clipped from V and 4 bases from J, the junction kept 13 bases outside the gene matches. CDR3 region: CASRPTGGQLMYNEQFF. CDR3 nucleotides: TGTGCCAGCAGACCAACAGGGGGCCAACTAATGTACAATGAGCAGTTCTTC.

CDR3: CASSEGDRGFTEAFF. DNA for the CDR3: TGTGCCAGCAGTGAAGGGGACAGGGGCTTCACTGAAGCTTTCTTT. The V call is TRBV2, the J call TRBJ1-1; 10 nucleotides line up with TRBD1. Germline V CDR1 and CDR2: SNHLY, FYNNEI. Trimming cost V 1 base and J 4 bases; bases outside gene matches: 3. This CDR3 is built from 15 residues.

The rearrangement links TRBV7-6 to TRBJ2-7; 7 bases match TRBD1. The V segment lost 0 bases and the J segment 5 bases; nucleotides outside the gene matches: 10. This CDR3 spans 16 amino acids. The V gene's germline CDR1 is SGHVS and CDR2 FNYEAQ. The CDR3 sequence is CASSLAAGTDSHEQYF. The CDR3 DNA is TGTGCCAGCAGCTTAGCGGCCGGGACAGACTCACACGAGCAGTACTTC.

The chain links TRBV7-8 to TRBJ2-1, with unresolved D. The CDR3 covers 13 residues. V lost 5 bases, J lost 7 bases, and 12 bases lay in between. Germline V gene lookup returns CDR1 SGHVS and CDR2 FQNEAQ. In nucleotides, the CDR3 is TGTGCCAGCAGCCCCCCCGTCAGTAATGAGCAGTTCTTC. It specifies CASSPPVSNEQFF.

This clone was seen a few times. This chain connects TRBV4-1 to TRBJ1-4; D is undetermined. With 0 bases removed from V and 4 bases from J, the gap between germline ends came to 9 bases. The CDR3 has 15 residues. Germline CDR1 is MGHRA and CDR2 is YSYEKL. The CDR3 sequence is CASSQDGRFNEKLFF. In DNA, the CDR3 is TGCGCCAGCAGCCAAGATGGCAGGTTTAATGAAAAACTGTTTTTT.

The chain joins TRBV15 to TRBJ1-5, with 10 bases identical to TRBD1. V dropped 0 bases and J dropped 4; count of bases not matched to a gene: 3. This CDR3 has 16 amino acids. Germline assignment: CDR1 LNHNV and CDR2 YYDKDF (reference sequence). Written as DNA, the CDR3 is TGTGCCACCAGCAGAGATCGGGGACAGGGGAATCAGCCCCAGCATTTT. It specifies CATSRDRGQGNQPQHF.

The CDR3 sequence is CASSQDRTQYF. CDR3 DNA: TGTGCCAGCAGTCAAGACAGGACACAGTACTTC. The rearrangement links TRBV27 to TRBJ2-5; a weak D match, TRBD1 (6 bases). CDR1 is MNHEY, CDR2 SMNVEV, per germline (reference sequence). V was clipped by 5 bases and J by 11 bases, with 12 bases between them. This CDR3 has 11 amino acids.

V usage is TRBV5-4 and J usage is TRBJ2-2; weak D call: TRBD2 (5 bases). The germline V gene encodes CDR1 SGHNT and CDR2 YYREEE (reference sequence). The CDR3 covers 12 residues. Trimming stripped 5 bases from V and 4 bases from J, with 6 bases between. The CDR3 region is CASSLATGELFF. The CDR3 DNA is TGTGCCAGCAGTCTAGCCACCGGGGAGCTGTTTTTT.

The V and J genes are TRBV7-9 and TRBJ2-7; a weak D match, TRBD2 (6 bases). Per the germline V gene, CDR1 is SEHNR and CDR2 is FQNEAQ (reference sequence). CDR3 length: 13 amino acids. The V end lost 8 bases, the J end lost 0 bases, and 11 bases lay between the germline ends. Here the CDR3 reads CASSGGSSYEQYF. The CDR3 DNA is TGTGCCAGCTCTGGGGGGAGCTCCTACGAGCAGTACTTC.

The chain joins TRBV6-6 to TRBJ1-2; a possible D gene is TRBD1 (5 bases). Trimming pared 2 bases from V and 9 bases from J, leaving 13 bases between. Per germline, CDR1 MNHNY and CDR2 SVGAGI (reference sequence). The CDR3 loop spans 13 amino acids. This CDR3 reads CASSYDSVKSYTF. DNA for the CDR3: TGTGCCAGCAGTTACGACAGCGTCAAAAGCTACACCTTC.